This T cell receptor (beta chain) was documented in a study of shared clonotypes between healthy human individuals. Healthy adults negative for HIV, lacking recent acute infections or vaccinations, served as donors. This table comes from immunoSEQ multiplex PCR, and its TCRdb copy is limited to in-frame clones, with some not included. The sample yields about 1.5 million clones, 95% to 99% seen once. V gave up 2 bases and J gave up 1 base, with 5 bases separating them. Germline V gene sequence: CDR1 SGHAT, CDR2 FQNNGV. The CDR3 is made up of 13 amino acids. This TCR came from a man aged 25-45 years in good health. Sequencing used naive CD4+ T cells sorted from blood. Subset defined: CD45RA+ positively selected. The gene calls are TRBV11-2 and TRBJ1-1; D unresolved. The CDR3 DNA follows: TGTGCCAGCAGCTTAACGTCGAACACTGAAGCTTTCTTT. Its translation: CASSLTSNTEAFF.